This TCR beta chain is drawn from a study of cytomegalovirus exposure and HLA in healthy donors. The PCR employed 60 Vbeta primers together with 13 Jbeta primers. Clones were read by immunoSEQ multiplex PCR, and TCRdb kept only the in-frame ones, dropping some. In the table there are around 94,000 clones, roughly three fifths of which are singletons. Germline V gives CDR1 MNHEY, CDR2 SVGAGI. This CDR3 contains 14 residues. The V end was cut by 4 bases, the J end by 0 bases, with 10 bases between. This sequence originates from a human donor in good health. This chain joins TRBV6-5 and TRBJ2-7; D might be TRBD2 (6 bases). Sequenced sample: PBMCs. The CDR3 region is CASSFYGSSYEQYF. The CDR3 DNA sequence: TGTGCCAGCAGTTTCTACGGGAGCTCCTACGAGCAGTACTTC.